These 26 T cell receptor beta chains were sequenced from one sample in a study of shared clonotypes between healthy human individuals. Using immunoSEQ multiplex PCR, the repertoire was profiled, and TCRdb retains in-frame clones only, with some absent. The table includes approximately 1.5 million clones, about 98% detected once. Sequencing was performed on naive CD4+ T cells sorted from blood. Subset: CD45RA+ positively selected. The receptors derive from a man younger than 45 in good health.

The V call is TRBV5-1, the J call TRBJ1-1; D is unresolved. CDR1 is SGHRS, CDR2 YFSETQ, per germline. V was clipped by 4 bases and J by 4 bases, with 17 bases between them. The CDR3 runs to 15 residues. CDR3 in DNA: TGCGCCAGCAGCCTGACGGGAGGCTCCGGCACTGAAGCTTTCTTT. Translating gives CASSLTGGSGTEAFF.

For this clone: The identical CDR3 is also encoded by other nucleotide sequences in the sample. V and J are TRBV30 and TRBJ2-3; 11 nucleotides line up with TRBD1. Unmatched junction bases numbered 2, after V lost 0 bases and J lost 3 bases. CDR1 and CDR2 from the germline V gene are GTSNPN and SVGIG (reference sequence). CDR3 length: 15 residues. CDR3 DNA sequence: TGTGCCTGGAGTGTAGGGGACAGGGGGACAGATACGCAGTATTTT. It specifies CAWSVGDRGTDTQYF.

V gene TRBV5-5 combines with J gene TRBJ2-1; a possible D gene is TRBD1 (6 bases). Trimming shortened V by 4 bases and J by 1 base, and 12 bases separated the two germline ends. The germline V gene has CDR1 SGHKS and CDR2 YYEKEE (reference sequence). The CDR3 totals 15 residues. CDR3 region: CASSQSGQSYNEQFF. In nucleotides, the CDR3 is TGTGCCAGCAGCCAAAGCGGACAGTCCTACAATGAGCAGTTCTTC.

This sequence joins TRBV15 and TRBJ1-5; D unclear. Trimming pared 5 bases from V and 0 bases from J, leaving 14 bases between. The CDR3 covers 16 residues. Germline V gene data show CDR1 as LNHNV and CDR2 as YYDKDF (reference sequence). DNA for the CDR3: TGTGCCACCAGCGGTCCGCCCGGTTATAGCAATCAGCCCCAGCATTTT. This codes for CATSGPPGYSNQPQHF.

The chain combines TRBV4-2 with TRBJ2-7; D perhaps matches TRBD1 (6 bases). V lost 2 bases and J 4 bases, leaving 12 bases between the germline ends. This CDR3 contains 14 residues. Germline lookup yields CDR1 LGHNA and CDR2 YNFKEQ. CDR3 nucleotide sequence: TGTGCCAGCAGCCAAATTGTTACAGGGTACGAGCAGTACTTC. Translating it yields CASSQIVTGYEQYF.

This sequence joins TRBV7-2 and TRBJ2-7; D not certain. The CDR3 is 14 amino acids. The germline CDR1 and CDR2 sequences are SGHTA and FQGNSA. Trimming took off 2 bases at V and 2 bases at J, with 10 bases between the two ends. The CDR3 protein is CASSLSSRPYEQYF. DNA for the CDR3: TGTGCCAGCAGCTTAAGTAGTCGACCCTACGAGCAGTACTTC.

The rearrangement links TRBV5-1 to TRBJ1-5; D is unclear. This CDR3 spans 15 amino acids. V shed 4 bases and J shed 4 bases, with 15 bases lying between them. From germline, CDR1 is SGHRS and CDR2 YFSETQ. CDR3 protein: CASSASPATNQPQHF. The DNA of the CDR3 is TGCGCCAGCAGCGCCTCCCCGGCAACAAATCAGCCCCAGCATTTT.

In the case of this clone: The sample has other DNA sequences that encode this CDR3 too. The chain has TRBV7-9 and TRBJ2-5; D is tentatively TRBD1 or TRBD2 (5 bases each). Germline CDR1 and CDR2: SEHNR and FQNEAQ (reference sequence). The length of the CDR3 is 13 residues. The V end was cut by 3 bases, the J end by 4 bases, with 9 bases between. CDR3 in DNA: TGTGCCAGCAGCTTGGGTGGGGGAGAGACCCAGTACTTC. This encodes CASSLGGGETQYF. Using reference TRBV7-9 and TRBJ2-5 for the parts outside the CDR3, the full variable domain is DTGVSQNPRHKITKRGQNVTFRCDPISEHNRLYWYRQTLGQGPEFLTYFQNEAQLEKSRLLSDRFSAERPKGSFSTLEIQRTEQGDSAMYLCASSLGGGETQYFGPGTRLLVL.

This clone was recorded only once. The CDR3 loop is CASSESTSGRAKQYF. Written as DNA, the CDR3 is TGTGCCAGCAGTGAATCTACTAGCGGGAGGGCAAAACAGTACTTC. This chain uses TRBV25-1 with TRBJ2-7, with 13 bases lining up with TRBD2. Germline loops: CDR1 MGHDK, CDR2 SYGVNS. With 1 base clipped from V and 10 bases from J, the junction kept 7 bases outside the gene matches. The CDR3 spans 15 residues.

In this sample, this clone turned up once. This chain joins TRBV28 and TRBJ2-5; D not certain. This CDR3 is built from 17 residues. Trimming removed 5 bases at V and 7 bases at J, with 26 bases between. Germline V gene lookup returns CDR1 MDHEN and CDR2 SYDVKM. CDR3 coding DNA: TGTGCCAGCAGTCCCCCTTTAATAGGTGGTTGGGCAGTGACCCAGTACTTC. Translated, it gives CASSPPLIGGWAVTQYF.

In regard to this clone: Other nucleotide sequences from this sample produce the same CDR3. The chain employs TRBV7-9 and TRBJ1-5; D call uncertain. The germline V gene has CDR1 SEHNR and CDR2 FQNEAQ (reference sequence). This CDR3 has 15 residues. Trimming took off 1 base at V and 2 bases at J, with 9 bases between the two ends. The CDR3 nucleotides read TGTGCCAGCAGCTTAGACTCAGGCGGCAATCAGCCCCAGCATTTT. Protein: CASSLDSGGNQPQHF.

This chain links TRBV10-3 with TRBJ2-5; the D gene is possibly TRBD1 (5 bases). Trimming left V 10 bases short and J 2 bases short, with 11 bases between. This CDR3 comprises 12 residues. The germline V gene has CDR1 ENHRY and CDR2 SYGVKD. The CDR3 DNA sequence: TGTGCCACACAAGGGGCTCAAGAGACCCAGTACTTC. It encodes CATQGAQETQYF.

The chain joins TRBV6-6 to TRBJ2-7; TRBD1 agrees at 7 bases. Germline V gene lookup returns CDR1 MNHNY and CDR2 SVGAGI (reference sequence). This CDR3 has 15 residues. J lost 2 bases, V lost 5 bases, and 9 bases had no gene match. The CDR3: CASSPPGTVTYEQYF. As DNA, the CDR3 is TGTGCCAGCAGTCCCCCTGGGACAGTGACCTACGAGCAGTACTTC.

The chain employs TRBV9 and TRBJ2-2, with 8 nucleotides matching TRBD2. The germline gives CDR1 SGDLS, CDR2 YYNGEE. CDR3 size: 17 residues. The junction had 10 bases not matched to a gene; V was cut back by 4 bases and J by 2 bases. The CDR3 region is CASSPQSGGANTGELFF. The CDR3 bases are TGTGCCAGCAGCCCCCAGAGCGGGGGCGCAAACACCGGGGAGCTGTTTTTT.

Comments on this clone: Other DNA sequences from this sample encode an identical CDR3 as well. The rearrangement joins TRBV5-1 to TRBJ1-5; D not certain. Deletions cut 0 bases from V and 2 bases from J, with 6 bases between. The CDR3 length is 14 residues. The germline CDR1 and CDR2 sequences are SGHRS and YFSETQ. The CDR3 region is CASSLDGGNQPQHF. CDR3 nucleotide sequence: TGCGCCAGCAGCTTGGATGGGGGCAATCAGCCCCAGCATTTT.

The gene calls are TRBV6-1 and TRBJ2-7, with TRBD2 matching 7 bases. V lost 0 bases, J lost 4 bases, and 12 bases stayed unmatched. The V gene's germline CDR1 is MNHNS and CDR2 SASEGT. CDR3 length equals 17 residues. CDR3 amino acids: CASSEAATSKPWYEQYF. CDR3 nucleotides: TGTGCCAGCAGTGAAGCGGCGACTAGCAAGCCGTGGTACGAGCAGTACTTC.

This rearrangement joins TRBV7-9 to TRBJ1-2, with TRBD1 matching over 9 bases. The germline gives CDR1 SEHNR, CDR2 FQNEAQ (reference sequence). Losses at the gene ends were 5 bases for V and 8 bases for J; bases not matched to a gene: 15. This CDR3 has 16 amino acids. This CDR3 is CASSPGTGSSNVGYTF. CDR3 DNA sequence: TGTGCCAGCAGCCCAGGGACAGGGAGCAGCAATGTAGGCTACACCTTC. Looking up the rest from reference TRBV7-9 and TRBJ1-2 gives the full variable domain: DTGVSQNPRHKITKRGQNVTFRCDPISEHNRLYWYRQTLGQGPEFLTYFQNEAQLEKSRLLSDRFSAERPKGSFSTLEIQRTEQGDSAMYLCASSPGTGSSNVGYTFGSGTRLTVV.

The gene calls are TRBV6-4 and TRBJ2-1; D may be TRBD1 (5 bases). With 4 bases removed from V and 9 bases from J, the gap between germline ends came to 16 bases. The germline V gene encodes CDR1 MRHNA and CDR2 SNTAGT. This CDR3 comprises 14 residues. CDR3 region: CASSVQGLLTEQFF. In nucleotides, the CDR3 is TGTGCCAGCAGTGTCCAGGGTCTCCTCACTGAGCAGTTCTTC.

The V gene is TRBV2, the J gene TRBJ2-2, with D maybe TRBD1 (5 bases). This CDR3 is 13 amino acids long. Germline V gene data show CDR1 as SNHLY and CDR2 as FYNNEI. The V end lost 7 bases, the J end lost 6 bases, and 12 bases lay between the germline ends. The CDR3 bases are TGTGCCAGCAACGTAGACAGCCCCGGGGAGCTGTTTTTT. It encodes CASNVDSPGELFF.

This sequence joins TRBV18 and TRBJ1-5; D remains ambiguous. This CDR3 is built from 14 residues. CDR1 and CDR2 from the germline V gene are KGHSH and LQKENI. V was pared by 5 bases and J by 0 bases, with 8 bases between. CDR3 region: CASSSETSNQPQHF. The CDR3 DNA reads TGTGCCAGCTCATCGGAGACTAGCAATCAGCCCCAGCATTTT.

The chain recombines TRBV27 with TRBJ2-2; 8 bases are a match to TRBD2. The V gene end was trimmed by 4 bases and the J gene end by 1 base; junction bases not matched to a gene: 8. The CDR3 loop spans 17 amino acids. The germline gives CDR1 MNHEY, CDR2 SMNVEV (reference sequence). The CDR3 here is CASSSLGLVGNTGELFF. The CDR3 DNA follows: TGTGCCAGCAGTTCCCTGGGACTAGTCGGGAACACCGGGGAGCTGTTTTTT.

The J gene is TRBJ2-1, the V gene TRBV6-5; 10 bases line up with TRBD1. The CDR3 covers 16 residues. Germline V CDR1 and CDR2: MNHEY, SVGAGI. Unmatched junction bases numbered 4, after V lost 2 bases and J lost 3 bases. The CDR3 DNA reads TGTGCCAGCAGTTACACGACAGGGGGCTTCTACAATGAGCAGTTCTTC. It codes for CASSYTTGGFYNEQFF.

The CDR3 protein is CASSRTGRAKNIQYF. Written as DNA, the CDR3 is TGTGCCAGCAGTAGGACTGGGAGAGCCAAAAACATTCAGTACTTC. V is TRBV6-5 and J is TRBJ2-4; D is perhaps TRBD2 (5 bases). Germline CDR1 MNHEY, CDR2 SVGAGI. This CDR3 contains 15 residues. The V gene lost 5 bases and the J gene lost 0 bases, with 11 bases spanning the gap.

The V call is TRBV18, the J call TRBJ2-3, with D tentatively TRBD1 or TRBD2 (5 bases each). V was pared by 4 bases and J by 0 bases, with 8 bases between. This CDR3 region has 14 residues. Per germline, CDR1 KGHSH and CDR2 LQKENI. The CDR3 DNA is TGTGCCAGCTCACGAAGGGACAGCACAGATACGCAGTATTTT. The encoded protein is CASSRRDSTDTQYF.

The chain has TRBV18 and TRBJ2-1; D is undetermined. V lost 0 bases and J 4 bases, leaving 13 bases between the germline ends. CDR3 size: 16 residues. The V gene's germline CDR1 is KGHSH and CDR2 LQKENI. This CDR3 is CASSPPYGLPYNEQFF. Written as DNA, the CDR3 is TGTGCCAGCTCACCACCGTACGGTTTGCCATACAATGAGCAGTTCTTC.

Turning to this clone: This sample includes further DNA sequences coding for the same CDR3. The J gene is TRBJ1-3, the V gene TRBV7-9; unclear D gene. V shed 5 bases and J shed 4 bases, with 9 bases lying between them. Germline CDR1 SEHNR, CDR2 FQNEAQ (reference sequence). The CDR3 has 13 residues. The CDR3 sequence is CASSLPSGNTIYF. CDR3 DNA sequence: TGTGCCAGCAGCCTCCCGAGCGGAAACACCATATATTTT.